A selection of T cell receptor beta chains follows, all from one sample in a study of blood T cell repertoires in COVID-19. Clones were read by immunoSEQ multiplex PCR, and TCRdb kept only the in-frame ones, dropping some. The table includes about 150,000 clones, about 73% detected once. The sequenced sample was peripheral blood. The source of these receptors is a man of 80 years or more with acute or convalescent COVID-19. The CDR3 runs from the conserved cysteine through the conserved F or W. The order of the fields is clone size, J gene, D gene, V gene, CDR3 length, CDR3 protein, CDR3 DNA. D genes are given only for firm matches. Expanded clones are given a class, and other clones once, few, many or no size at all.

size: once
J: TRBJ1-5
D: .
V: TRBV7-9
length: 14
CDR3: CASSSQQGNQPQHF
DNA: TGTGCCAGCAGCTCACAGCAGGGCAATCAGCCCCAGCATTTT

size: .
J: TRBJ2-1
D: .
V: TRBV7-2
length: 14
CDR3: CASSYSTGYNEQFF
DNA: TGTGCCAGCAGCTACTCGACAGGTTACAATGAGCAGTTCTTC

size: once
J: TRBJ2-5
D: TRBD2
V: TRBV18
length: 16
CDR3: CASSRPRGGNQETQYF
DNA: TGTGCCAGCTCACGACCGCGGGGGGGGAACCAAGAGACCCAGTACTTC

size: .
J: TRBJ1-2
D: TRBD1
V: TRBV13
length: 15
CDR3: CASSPPGQGNYGYTF
DNA: TGTGCCAGCAGCCCTCCGGGACAGGGAAACTATGGCTACACCTTC

size: .
J: TRBJ2-5
D: .
V: TRBV7-2
length: 14
CDR3: CASSFGGQGETQYF
DNA: TGTGCCAGCAGCTTCGGGGGGCAAGGAGAGACCCAGTACTTC

size: .
J: TRBJ2-3
D: .
V: TRBV2
length: 15
CDR3: CASSAPGVRTDTQYF
DNA: TGTGCCAGCAGTGCCCCAGGGGTTAGGACAGATACGCAGTATTTT

size: .
J: TRBJ2-2
D: TRBD1
V: TRBV19
length: 15
CDR3: CASSIGRGWTGELFF
DNA: TGTGCCAGTAGTATAGGCAGGGGGTGGACCGGGGAGCTGTTTTTT

size: .
J: TRBJ2-2
D: TRBD1
V: TRBV24-1
length: 15
CDR3: CATSDIGQGPGELFF
DNA: TGTGCCACCAGTGATATCGGACAGGGCCCCGGGGAGCTGTTTTTT

size: .
J: TRBJ2-7
D: .
V: TRBV6-5
length: 15
CDR3: CASSPTSLDRHEQYF
DNA: TGTGCCAGCAGTCCCACTAGCTTGGACCGCCACGAGCAGTACTTC

size: .
J: TRBJ2-5
D: TRBD1
V: TRBV5-1
length: 14
CDR3: CASSSDRRAETQYF
DNA: TGCGCCAGCAGCTCGGACAGGAGAGCGGAGACCCAGTACTTC

size: once
J: TRBJ2-7
D: .
V: TRBV18
length: 15
CDR3: CASSPRSNSSYEQYF
DNA: TGTGCCAGCTCACCACGGTCTAATTCTTCCTACGAGCAGTACTTC

size: .
J: TRBJ1-6
D: .
V: TRBV19
length: 14
CDR3: CASSPGRVDSPLHF
DNA: TGTGCCAGTAGTCCGGGGAGGGTGGATTCACCCCTCCACTTT

size: .
J: TRBJ2-7
D: .
V: TRBV16
length: 15
CDR3: CASSQYQGISYEQYF
DNA: TGTGCCAGCAGCCAATATCAGGGGATTTCCTACGAGCAGTACTTC

size: .
J: TRBJ2-2
D: .
V: TRBV19
length: 14
CDR3: CASSMQGNTGELFF
DNA: TGTGCCAGTAGTATGCAGGGGAACACCGGGGAGCTGTTTTTT

size: .
J: TRBJ1-1
D: TRBD1
V: TRBV27
length: 14
CDR3: CASSLRTGGTEAFF
DNA: TGTGCCAGCAGTCTCCGGACAGGGGGGACTGAAGCTTTCTTT

size: .
J: TRBJ2-7
D: TRBD1
V: TRBV2
length: 14
CDR3: CASNGQGLSYEQYF
DNA: TGTGCCAGCAATGGACAGGGCCTATCCTACGAGCAGTACTTC

size: few
J: TRBJ2-4
D: .
V: TRBV27
length: 12
CDR3: CASSSPGDIQYF
DNA: TGTGCCAGCAGTTCTCCCGGGGACATTCAGTACTTC

size: .
J: TRBJ2-3
D: TRBD1
V: TRBV4-2
length: 15
CDR3: CASSRTGGETDTQYF
DNA: TGTGCCAGCAGCCGGACAGGGGGCGAAACAGATACGCAGTATTTT

size: .
J: TRBJ2-7
D: .
V: TRBV13
length: 12
CDR3: CASSLGLYEQYF
DNA: TGTGCCAGCAGCTTGGGACTCTACGAGCAGTACTTC

size: .
J: TRBJ1-6
D: TRBD1
V: TRBV9
length: 14
CDR3: CASSVTGEGSPLHF
DNA: TGTGCCAGCAGCGTGACAGGGGAGGGTTCACCCCTCCACTTT

size: .
J: TRBJ2-1
D: .
V: TRBV24-1
length: 16
CDR3: CATSDSGVSSYNEQFF
DNA: TGTGCCACCAGTGATTCAGGGGTCAGCTCCTACAATGAGCAGTTCTTC